Listed below are T cell receptor beta chains from one sample, sequenced in a study of vaccination effects on CD4 cells after COVID-19. The method was immunoSEQ multiplex PCR; TCRdb's version includes in-frame clones alone and lacks a portion of them. The sample records approximately 40,000 clones, around 70% being singletons. These TCRs' antigens remain unknown. The source material was CD4+ T cells from PBMCs cultured with SARS-CoV-2 spike peptides, sampled before COVID-19 vaccination. The receptors come from a human donor who received a COVID-19 vaccine. Each CDR3 is given with its conserved first and last residue. A D gene is named only where the DNA matches it firmly. For some rows the clone size is stated as once, few or many, or as a class when expanded; others skip it.

D gene	V gene	clone size	J gene	CDR3 protein	CDR3 DNA
NA	TRBV28	few	TRBJ1-1	CASSLDTEAFF	TGTGCCAGCAGTTTAGACACTGAAGCTTTCTTT
TRBD1	TRBV6-5	NA	TRBJ2-7	CASTGQGYEQYF	TGTGCCAGCACCGGACAGGGCTACGAGCAGTACTTC
NA	TRBV28	few	TRBJ1-5	CASSLIFPKRGVNQPQHF	TGTGCCAGCAGTCTTATCTTTCCCAAACGGGGGGTCAATCAGCCCCAGCATTTT
NA	TRBV7-2	few	TRBJ1-1	CASSRQQGSVGTEAFF	TGTGCCAGCAGCCGTCAACAGGGTTCAGTAGGAACTGAAGCTTTCTTT
NA	TRBV7-8	NA	TRBJ1-3	CASRFDRRASDTIYF	TGTGCCAGCAGGTTTGACCGACGAGCTTCGGACACCATATATTTT
NA	TRBV5-6	few	TRBJ1-1	CASKGSPGARNTEAFF	TGTGCCAGCAAGGGTTCTCCGGGGGCCAGGAACACTGAAGCTTTCTTT
TRBD2	TRBV30	NA	TRBJ2-1	CAWSLAGDYNEQFF	TGTGCCTGGAGTTTAGCGGGGGACTACAATGAGCAGTTCTTC
NA	TRBV28	once	TRBJ1-3	CASSGPGSSGNTIYF	TGTGCCAGCAGCGGCCCGGGAAGCTCTGGAAACACCATATATTTT
NA	TRBV5-6	NA	TRBJ1-2	CASSFGSYGYTF	TGTGCCAGCAGCTTCGGCAGCTATGGCTACACCTTC
NA	TRBV9	NA	TRBJ2-3	CASSVGLGSTDTQYF	TGTGCCAGCAGCGTAGGATTGGGCAGCACAGATACGCAGTATTTT
TRBD1	TRBV7-6	NA	TRBJ1-4	CASSTRTGTDNEKLFF	TGTGCCAGCAGCACAAGGACCGGGACAGATAATGAAAAACTGTTTTTT
TRBD1	TRBV4-1	NA	TRBJ1-1	CASSTRTGANTEAFF	TGCGCCAGCAGCACCCGGACAGGGGCTAACACTGAAGCTTTCTTT
TRBD1	TRBV6-5	NA	TRBJ1-5	CASRSGQEEQPQHF	TGTGCCAGCAGGAGCGGACAGGAGGAGCAGCCCCAGCATTTT
NA	TRBV4-1	NA	TRBJ1-3	CASSQDGAAGNTIYF	TGCGCCAGCAGCCAAGACGGGGCCGCTGGAAACACCATATATTTT